The sequence of this T cell receptor beta chain was determined in a study of T-cell memory formation after mild COVID-19 (dated by TCRdb to about 2021). Study-level background: TCR sequence clusters from the two donors were largely donor specific. Longitudinal TCRalpha and TCRbeta repertoire sequencing tracked T-cell clones expanding and contracting after mild COVID-19 in a couple of donors. Two young, previously healthy adult volunteers made up the cohort, one male and one female.

For sequencing, an Illumina NovaSeq 6000 was employed. TCRalpha and TCRbeta cDNA libraries were built by 5'RACE with constant-segment primers, adding sample barcodes and unique molecular identifiers. Trizol reagent was used to extract RNA from every sample. The libraries were amplified in two PCR steps, and the second step added a second sample barcode and Illumina TruSeq adapters. The libraries were sequenced on an Illumina NovaSeq using 2 x 150 bp paired-end reads. From the authors' description of their analysis: Reads were demultiplexed and collapsed into UMI-guided consensus sequences with migec v1.2.7. With mixcr v2.1.11, UMI consensuses were aligned to TRA and TRB V and J templates and assembled into clonotypes. Clonotypes were classified as expanded or contracted when called significant by both edgeR and NoisET, with noise models trained on biological replicates. For edgeR calls, the cutoffs were a false discovery rate-adjusted p below 0.01 and a log2 fold-change threshold of 1. PCA with hierarchical clustering of max-normalized trajectories of the 1000 most abundant clonotypes was used as exploratory dynamics analysis. The CD4 or CD8 phenotype of responding clones was assigned using the separately sequenced CD4+ and CD8+ repertoires. In-frame beta chains were kept once TCRdb had trimmed the public reads at Q25 with fastp and called clones with MiXCR. Rows matching on CDR3 protein sequence are summarized as one entry with the most common DNA and genes. The V and J calls here are based on TCRdb, not the publication. This sample gives about 140,000 distinct CDR3 sequences in total; more than 13% of them show up just once. About 29% of the sample is held by the ten biggest clonotypes.

This clonotype was detected only a few times. Its antigen remains unidentified. No base qualities exist here, and no much larger clone lies one base off it. Ficoll-Paque density gradient centrifugation was used to isolate PBMCs. On the study overall, not on this receptor specifically: Balanced CD4/CD8 phenotypes were observed for clones contracting from day 15 to 85, whereas a bias towards CD4+ was observed for a second wave of clones expanding from day 15 to 37. Some responding clones were detected in pre-infection memory, suggesting pre-existing cross-reactive memory T cells joined the SARS-CoV-2 response. Contracting CD4+ clones turned up mainly in the CM and EM memory subsets, whereas EMRA was where CD8+ clones were enriched. Only two mild cases were covered by the study, and larger cohorts that include severe cases with pre-infection samples were considered necessary. SARS-CoV-2 specificity was not confirmed for the second-wave clones peaking on day 37.

Including cysteine and phenylalanine, the CDR3 has 15 amino acids. Kept here is only the CDR3 DNA, which spans 45 bases and is read in frame from base 1. CDR1 LGHNT and CDR2 FRNRAP are derived from the germline V gene. Deletion took 6 bases off V and 0 bases off J, with a span of 12 bases between the germline ends. The sequence is built from TRBV12-5 and TRBJ1-3; the D gene identity is not certain. The sample taken for sequencing was PBMCs or a T cell subset sorted from them (not recorded which). This receptor was obtained from an adult woman who had mild COVID-19 (a few samples of this study predate the infection). The sample titles of this study are shuffled in the database, so cell type and time point are left out; the donor was told from shared clones. The sequenced DNA: TGTGCTAGTGGGGGTTCTTCTTACTCTGGAAACACCATATATTTT. This codes for CASGGSSYSGNTIYF.